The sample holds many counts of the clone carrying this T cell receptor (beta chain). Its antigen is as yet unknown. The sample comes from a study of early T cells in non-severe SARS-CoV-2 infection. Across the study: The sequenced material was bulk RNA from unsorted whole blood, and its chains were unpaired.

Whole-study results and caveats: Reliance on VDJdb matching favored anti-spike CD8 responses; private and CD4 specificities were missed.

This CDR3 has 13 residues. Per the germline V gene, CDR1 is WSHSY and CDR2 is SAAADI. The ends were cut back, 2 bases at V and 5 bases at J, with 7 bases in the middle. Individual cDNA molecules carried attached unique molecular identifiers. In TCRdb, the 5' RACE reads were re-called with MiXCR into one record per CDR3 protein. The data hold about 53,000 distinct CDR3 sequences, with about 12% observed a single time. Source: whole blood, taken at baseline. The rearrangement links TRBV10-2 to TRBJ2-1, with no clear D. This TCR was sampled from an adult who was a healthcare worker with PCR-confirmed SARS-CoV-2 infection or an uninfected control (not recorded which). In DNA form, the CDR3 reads TGCGCCAGCAGTGAGACCCGCGACAATGAGCAGTTCTTC. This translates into CASSETRDNEQFF.